These 20 T cell receptor beta chains were sequenced from one sample in a study of early T cells in non-severe SARS-CoV-2 infection. TCRdb reanalysed the 5' RACE reads using MiXCR and keeps one entry per CDR3 protein. The sample has about 22,000 distinct CDR3 sequences, about 4% seen once. Source material: whole blood. All receptors come from an adult who was a healthcare worker with PCR-confirmed SARS-CoV-2 infection or an uninfected control (not recorded which).

This clonotype has a count of ten or more. The V gene is TRBV29-1, the J gene TRBJ2-1; D not resolved. V lost 6 bases to trimming and J lost 4 bases, with 10 bases between them. Looked up from germline, CDR1 is SQVTM and CDR2 is ANQGSEA. The CDR3 runs 12 residues. The DNA of the CDR3 is TGCAGCGTCGCCGTAGGGTACAATGAGCAGTTCTTC. This gives the protein CSVAVGYNEQFF.

There are many counts of this clonotype. The J gene is TRBJ2-1, the V gene TRBV11-2; 10 nucleotides match TRBD2. Germline V gene lookup returns CDR1 SGHAT and CDR2 FQNNGV. V was pared by 5 bases and J by 0 bases, with 16 bases of the junction left unmatched. The CDR3 has 20 amino acids. CDR3 nucleotide sequence: TGTGCCAGCAGCCCATCCATGCGTCTAGCGGGGGTGAGCTCCTACAATGAGCAGTTCTTC. This codes for CASSPSMRLAGVSSYNEQFF.

By sample share, this clonotype is medium-sized. The chain employs TRBV18 and TRBJ1-6, with D perhaps matching TRBD1 (5 bases). V lost 3 bases and J lost 9, with 18 bases in between. CDR3 length: 16 amino acids. In germline, CDR1 is KGHSH, CDR2 LQKENI. In nucleotides, the CDR3 is TGTGCCAGCTCACCGCAGTGGCAGGGTGCAATTTCACCCCTCCACTTT. This encodes CASSPQWQGAISPLHF.

This clonotype was recorded a few times. The rearrangement links TRBV10-2 to TRBJ1-1; no clear D gene. Per germline, CDR1 WSHSY and CDR2 SAAADI. This CDR3 comprises 14 residues. The ends were cut back, 2 bases at V and 1 base at J, with 8 bases in the middle. The CDR3 protein is CASSEIRGNTEAFF. The CDR3 region has the DNA TGCGCCAGCAGTGAGATCCGAGGGAACACTGAAGCTTTCTTT.

This clonotype is classed as medium-sized. The chain is built from TRBV6-2 or TRBV6-3 and TRBJ2-1; 9 nucleotides align to TRBD2. Unmatched junction bases numbered 5, after V lost 5 bases and J lost 6 bases. Germline V gene lookup returns CDR1 MNHEY and CDR2 SVGEGT. The CDR3 length is 14 residues. In nucleotides, the CDR3 is TGTGCCAGCAGTATAGCGGGGGTAACCAATGAGCAGTTCTTC. This gives the protein CASSIAGVTNEQFF.

There are many counts of this clonotype. This chain connects TRBV19 to TRBJ2-1; D gene uncertain. Per germline, CDR1 LNHDA and CDR2 SQIVND (reference sequence). Between the trimmed V and J ends, which lost 6 bases and 0 bases, there was a span of 9 bases. The CDR3 length is 14 residues. The CDR3: CASSPTSSYNEQFF. As DNA, the CDR3 is TGTGCCAGTAGCCCTACTTCCTCCTACAATGAGCAGTTCTTC.

The sample holds a few counts of this clonotype. The chain has TRBV19 and TRBJ2-3; 8 bases are shared with TRBD2. The CDR3 length is 14 residues. The germline gives CDR1 LNHDA, CDR2 SQIVND (reference sequence). V lost 9 bases to trimming and J lost 1 base; unmatched junction nucleotides: 6. Written as DNA, the CDR3 is TGTGCCAGGACCCCCGGGGGGGGCACAGATACGCAGTATTTT. As protein: CARTPGGGTDTQYF.

The chain recombines TRBV11-2 with TRBJ2-7; tentative D call: TRBD1 (5 bases). The CDR3 contains 16 residues. V was trimmed by 6 bases and J by 2 bases, leaving 20 bases between them. Germline assignment: CDR1 SGHAT and CDR2 FQNNGV. The CDR3, as DNA: TGTGCCAGCAGAGTTATAACCTCGGACAAAGCCTACGAGCAGTACTTC. Its translation: CASRVITSDKAYEQYF.

This clonotype was recorded many times. The V and J genes are TRBV5-1 and TRBJ1-3; D unclear. This CDR3 region has 14 residues. Germline V CDR1 and CDR2: SGHRS, YFSETQ. The V end lost 0 bases, the J end lost 2 bases, and 6 bases lay between the germline ends. Here the CDR3 reads CASSLEAAGNTIYF. CDR3 nucleotide sequence: TGCGCCAGCAGCTTGGAGGCAGCTGGAAACACCATATATTTT.

This clonotype was recorded many times. The J gene is TRBJ1-2, the V gene TRBV12-3 or TRBV12-4, with TRBD1 as a possible D gene (6 bases). The CDR3 sequence is 15 residues long. Trimming pared 6 bases from V and 3 bases from J, leaving 17 bases between. The CDR3 here is CASSPGGPGHYGYTF. DNA for the CDR3: TGTGCCAGCAGCCCGGGGGGGCCTGGGCACTATGGCTACACCTTC.

The table lists this clonotype with many counts. The chain joins TRBV20-1 to TRBJ1-1; D gene ambiguous. Germline V lookup: CDR1 DFQATT, CDR2 SNEGSKA (reference sequence). The ends were cut back, 1 base at V and 1 base at J, with 7 bases in the middle. The CDR3 is 13 residues long. CDR3 in DNA: TGCAGTGCTAGAGCCAGCCCGAACACTGAAGCTTTCTTT. This codes for CSARASPNTEAFF.

This clonotype was observed at least ten times. V is TRBV7-2 and J is TRBJ2-7, with unresolved D. Germline lookup yields CDR1 SGHTA and CDR2 FQGNSA. CDR3 length: 14 residues. V gave up 2 bases and J gave up 0 bases, with 8 bases separating them. CDR3 region: CASSLFPDSYEQYF. In DNA form, the CDR3 reads TGTGCCAGCAGCTTATTCCCAGACTCCTACGAGCAGTACTTC.

This clonotype was seen repeatedly, ten times or more. The rearrangement joins TRBV4-3 to TRBJ1-2; 8 positions agree with TRBD1. Germline trimming cut 1 base from V and 3 bases from J; bases unmatched to any gene: 4. Germline V gene lookup returns CDR1 LGHNA and CDR2 YSLEER. CDR3 length: 15 residues. CDR3 nucleotide sequence: TGCGCCAGCAGCCAAGCTACAGGGGGAGACTATGGCTACACCTTC. It codes for CASSQATGGDYGYTF.

This clonotype appeared many times. The chain recombines TRBV7-6 with TRBJ2-5; a weak D match, TRBD1 (5 bases). Deletions cut 5 bases from V and 5 bases from J, with 15 bases between. CDR1 and CDR2 from the germline V gene are SGHVS and FNYEAQ. This CDR3 has 14 residues. CDR3 sequence: CASSKVAGQETQYF. The CDR3 DNA reads as TGTGCCAGCAGCAAAGTTGCAGGGCAGGAGACCCAGTACTTC. The full variable domain, its missing parts supplied by reference TRBV7-6 and TRBJ2-5, is GAGVSQSPRYKVTKRGQDVALRCDPISGHVSLYWYRQALGQGPEFLTYFNYEAQQDKSGLPNDRFSAERPEGSISTLTIQRTEQRDSAMYRCASSKVAGQETQYFGPGTRLLVL.

This clonotype was recorded many times. The rearrangement uses TRBV10-1 and TRBJ2-7, with TRBD2 as a possible D gene (6 bases). The CDR3 is made up of 14 amino acids. The V end was cut by 5 bases, the J end by 2 bases, with 13 bases between. Germline V CDR1 and CDR2: WNHNN, SYGVQD (reference sequence). The CDR3 DNA is TGCGCCAGCAGTCCAAGTGGGAGGACCTACGAGCAGTACTTC. Translated: CASSPSGRTYEQYF.

This clonotype turned up a few times. The V and J genes are TRBV7-8 and TRBJ1-2, with D unclear. Deletions cut 3 bases from V and 6 bases from J, with 11 bases between. The CDR3 is 13 amino acids. Germline assignment: CDR1 SGHVS and CDR2 FQNEAQ. The chain's CDR3 is CASSFDRGDGYTF. CDR3 DNA: TGTGCCAGCAGCTTCGATCGCGGGGATGGCTACACCTTC.

The rearrangement uses TRBV9 and TRBJ2-1, with 12 bases identical to TRBD2. The V segment lost 5 bases and the J segment 5 bases; nucleotides outside the gene matches: 8. The V gene's germline CDR1 is SGDLS and CDR2 YYNGEE. The CDR3 spans 16 residues. The CDR3 loop reads CASSDRTSGVNNEQFF. The CDR3 nucleotides read TGTGCCAGCAGTGATAGGACTAGCGGGGTAAACAATGAGCAGTTCTTC.

By share of the sample, this clonotype is medium-sized (0.01 to 0.1%). This chain connects TRBV7-9 to TRBJ2-5; D unresolved. Trimming removed 5 bases from V and 2 bases from J, with 15 bases in between. The CDR3 totals 15 residues. Germline V lookup: CDR1 SEHNR, CDR2 FQNEAQ (reference sequence). The chain's CDR3 is CASSIDLGSQETQYF. The CDR3 DNA is TGTGCCAGCAGCATCGACCTCGGATCGCAAGAGACCCAGTACTTC.

This clonotype occurred many times. V gene TRBV29-1 combines with J gene TRBJ1-2; 11 positions match TRBD1. Germline V gene lookup returns CDR1 SQVTM and CDR2 ANQGSEA. This CDR3 is built from 13 residues. The junction had 5 bases not matched to a gene; V was cut back by 7 bases and J by 4 bases. The CDR3 protein is CSAGQGASYGYTF. The CDR3 DNA is TGCAGCGCCGGACAGGGGGCCTCCTATGGCTACACCTTC.

This clonotype was seen repeatedly, ten times or more. The V call is TRBV28, the J call TRBJ2-4, with a weak D call TRBD2 (6 bases). Trimming took off 6 bases at V and 3 bases at J, with 12 bases between the two ends. CDR1 MDHEN and CDR2 SYDVKM come from the germline V gene. This CDR3 is built from 14 residues. The CDR3: CASSTWRGKNIQYF. The CDR3, as DNA: TGTGCCAGCAGCACTTGGCGGGGCAAAAACATTCAGTACTTC.